Listed here are 30 T cell receptor beta chains from one sample, sequenced in a study of tumor-infiltrating lymphocytes in primary liver carcinoma. Co-extraction of RNA and DNA was performed on about 19-31 mg of unsorted bulk tissue. TCR beta cDNA was reverse-transcribed from about 500 ng of total RNA. The reaction used a constant-region primer and ProtoScript II reverse transcriptase. Amplification in three nested multiplex PCR rounds with slightly modified ARM-PCR gave rise to TCR beta libraries. A C-beta reverse primer was combined with TRBV1-TRBV30 forward primers in the first two PCR rounds, and each round had 10 cycles. TCRdb analysed the multiplex PCR reads with MiXCR anew, one entry per CDR3 protein. The table shows 80,000 or so distinct CDR3 sequences, with 70% to 80% occurring only once. Material for sequencing was liver tumor tissue from sampling region 4. Subset meaning: tumor region T4, right-lateral pole. Receptors were obtained from a woman in her fifties or sixties with primary liver carcinoma and hepatitis B virus infection.

To note about this clonotype: A read error may account for a junction end that differs from germline. The V gene is TRBV10-1, the J gene TRBJ2-1, with D maybe TRBD1 (5 bases). The CDR3 is made up of 15 amino acids. The germline CDR1 and CDR2 sequences are WNHNN and SYGVQD (reference sequence). The CDR3 coding sequence is TGCGCCAGCAGTGAAGGACAACCGGCCCACAATGAGCACTTCTTC. It encodes CASSEGQPAHNEHFF.

As for this clonotype: Its ends do not fully match the called genes, so a read error is possible. The rearrangement uses TRBV7-9 and TRBJ2-7; 8 bases align to TRBD1. The CDR3 has 12 amino acids. Germline values: CDR1 SEHNR, CDR2 FQNEAQ (reference sequence). The CDR3, as DNA: TGTGCCAGCAGCGAACAGGGGGGTGAGCACTACTTC. This encodes CASSEQGGEHYF.

This clonotype showed up many times. The rearrangement links TRBV28 to TRBJ2-5, with 13 nucleotides matching TRBD2. V lost 5 bases, J lost 5 bases, and 11 bases stayed unmatched. This CDR3 region has 17 residues. CDR1 and CDR2 (germline): MDHEN, SYDVKM. DNA for the CDR3: TGTGCCAGCAGTCCCTGGACTAGCGGGAGAAAATCGGAGACCCAGTACTTC. Its protein product is CASSPWTSGRKSETQYF.

Notes on this clonotype: The junction and the germline gene differ at one end; a read error may be behind it. This rearrangement joins TRBV12-3 or TRBV12-4 to TRBJ2-1; D call uncertain. CDR3 length: 13 residues. CDR3 amino acids: CVSSTLPSGEQFF. DNA of the CDR3: TGTGTCAGCAGTACCCTCCCAAGTGGCGAGCAGTTCTTC.

This clonotype is categorized as medium-sized (0.01 to 0.1%). The chain recombines TRBV11-2 with TRBJ1-5; D not resolved. The CDR3 runs to 15 residues. Trimming took 0 bases from V and 1 from J, leaving 7 bases between them. CDR1 is SGHAT and CDR2 is FQNNGV in the germline V gene. CDR3 in amino acids: CASSLDGMSNQPQHF. The DNA for the CDR3 is TGTGCCAGCAGCTTAGACGGTATGAGCAATCAGCCCCAGCATTTT.

The chain is built from TRBV5-1 and TRBJ1-4, with D unclear. Germline V gene sequence: CDR1 SGHRS, CDR2 YFSETQ. The CDR3 spans 13 residues. With 0 bases removed from V and 6 bases from J, the gap between germline ends came to 6 bases. The CDR3 bases are TGCGCCAGCAGCTTGGACAGTTATGAAAAACTGTTTTTT. Its translation: CASSLDSYEKLFF.

The chain carries TRBV29-1 and TRBJ2-7, with D hard to call. Germline V gene data show CDR1 as SQVTM and CDR2 as ANQGSEA. V dropped 7 bases and J dropped 0 bases, with 13 bases sitting between them. The CDR3 has 13 residues. The CDR3 DNA follows: TGCAGCGCCACCACTGGGCACTCCTACGAGCAGTACTTC. Translated, it gives CSATTGHSYEQYF.

This clonotype was detected many times. The chain links TRBV7-9 to TRBJ1-3; unclear D gene. Per germline, CDR1 SEHNR and CDR2 FQNEAQ (reference sequence). The CDR3 length is 14 residues. Trimming pared 8 bases from V and 2 bases from J, leaving 13 bases between. CDR3 amino acids: CASGRVEAGNTIYF. The CDR3 DNA reads TGTGCCAGCGGCCGGGTGGAAGCTGGAAACACCATATATTTT.

The table lists this clonotype with a few counts. The CDR3 sequence is CASSAAGQPYEQYF. For the CDR3, the DNA is TGTGCCAGCAGCGCGGCAGGACAGCCATACGAGCAGTACTTC. The chain employs TRBV9 and TRBJ2-7; the D gene is possibly TRBD1 (6 bases). In germline, CDR1 is SGDLS, CDR2 YYNGEE. The CDR3 extends over 14 amino acids. V lost 3 bases and J lost 4, with 14 bases in between.

With regard to this clonotype: The germline gene is not matched at one end of the junction; a read error may be the cause. This chain uses TRBV12-3 or TRBV12-4 with TRBJ2-7, with a possible D match to TRBD1 (5 bases). There are 14 residues in the CDR3. CDR3 protein: CVSSPADSSYEQYF. The CDR3 DNA sequence: TGTGTCAGCAGTCCAGCTGACAGCTCCTACGAGCAGTACTTC.

The V and J genes are TRBV6-1 and TRBJ2-3; D assignment may be TRBD1 or TRBD2 (5 bases each). Germline CDR1 is MNHNS and CDR2 is SASEGT. The CDR3 totals 14 residues. The germline V and J ends were trimmed by 1 base and 5 bases, with 10 bases remaining between them. The CDR3 DNA is TGTGCCAGCAGTGAAGGGGACGGAGTAGATACGCAGTATTTT. Translating gives CASSEGDGVDTQYF.

For this clonotype: A much larger clone is a single base away; this may be a read error. This rearrangement joins TRBV5-1 to TRBJ1-1; D perhaps matches TRBD1 (5 bases). CDR1 is SGHRS and CDR2 is YFSETQ in the germline V gene. Trimming removed 1 base at V and 11 bases at J, with 9 bases between. This CDR3 has 11 amino acids. The chain's CDR3 is CASSLRGLAFF. CDR3 coding DNA: TGCGCCAGCAGCTTGAGGGGTTTGGCTTTCTTT. The complete variable domain, with remaining parts taken from reference TRBV5-1 and TRBJ1-1, reads KAGVTQTPRYLIKTRGQQVTLSCSPISGHRSVSWYQQTPGQGLQFLFEYFSETQRNKGNFPGRFSGRQFSNSRSEMNVSTLELGDSALYLCASSLRGLAFFGQGTRLTVV.

A remark on this clonotype: Relative to the germline gene, one junction end is altered; a read error may explain this. The J gene is TRBJ2-7, the V gene TRBV28; unclear D gene. The CDR3 loop spans 12 amino acids. CDR1 and CDR2 (germline): MDHEN, SYDVKM. CDR3 sequence: CASQGSSYEQYF. DNA of the CDR3: TGCGCCAGCCAAGGCAGCTCCTACGAGCAGTACTTC.

This clonotype was counted many times. One base away lies a much larger clone, so this may be a sequencing read error. The CDR3 does not close with the conserved phenylalanine or tryptophan, likely indicating a read error. The CDR3 region has the DNA TGCAGCGTTGAAACAGGGAGGAACACTGAAGCTTTCCTT. Residues: CSVETGRNTEAFL. The chain employs TRBV29-1 and TRBJ1-1, with D possibly matching TRBD1 (6 bases). The V end lost 2 bases, the J end lost 1 base, and 8 bases lay between the germline ends. Per germline, CDR1 SQVTM and CDR2 ANQGSEA. This CDR3 has 13 amino acids.

Points on this clonotype: One junction end disagrees with the germline gene, perhaps due to a read error. J is TRBJ2-7 and V is TRBV11-2; D is possibly TRBD1 (6 bases). The CDR3 totals 14 residues. Germline loops: CDR1 SGHAT, CDR2 FQNNGV. The CDR3: CASSPPSGASKQCF. The CDR3 DNA follows: TGTGCCAGCAGCCCCCCATCAGGGGCTAGCAAGCAGTGCTTC.

Details on this clonotype: A much more abundant neighbour one base away suggests this may be a read error. The rearrangement joins TRBV7-9 to TRBJ2-1; D might be TRBD2 (6 bases). Germline CDR1 and CDR2: SEHNR and FQNEAQ (reference sequence). Deletions cut 11 bases from V and 5 bases from J, with 16 bases between. This CDR3 has 13 residues. CDR3 protein: CAPGSRRDNEQFF. The CDR3 DNA sequence: TGTGCCCCGGGGAGCAGGAGGGACAATGAGCAGTTCTTC.

J is TRBJ2-2 and V is TRBV6-1, with D possibly matching TRBD2 (6 bases). Trimming took off 3 bases at V and 6 bases at J, with 14 bases between the two ends. CDR1 MNHNS and CDR2 SASEGT come from the germline V gene. The CDR3 has 15 residues. The CDR3 reads CASSDTSTLSGELFF. The DNA for the CDR3 is TGTGCCAGCAGTGACACTAGCACCCTGTCCGGGGAGCTGTTTTTT.

The chain couples TRBV20-1 to TRBJ2-1; 7 positions agree with TRBD2. Germline CDR1 reads DFQATT; CDR2 reads SNEGSKA (reference sequence). The CDR3 sequence is 13 residues long. The CDR3 DNA reads TGCGGTTTAGATAGCGGGCGGGACAATGAGCAGTTCTTC. Its protein is CGLDSGRDNEQFF.

This clonotype was recorded many times. The gene calls are TRBV6-6 and TRBJ1-5; D unclear. Germline CDR1 and CDR2: MNHNY and SVGAGI (reference sequence). This CDR3 region has 13 residues. Deletions cut 8 bases from V and 1 base from J, with 9 bases between. The CDR3 DNA is TGTGCCAGCGTCCTAAACAGCAATCAGCCCCAGCATTTT. It specifies CASVLNSNQPQHF.

The J gene is TRBJ2-7, the V gene TRBV29-1, with D possibly TRBD1 on 5 matching bases. The CDR3 extends over 11 amino acids. Trimming removed 7 bases from V and 8 bases from J, with 15 bases in between. CDR1 is SQVTM and CDR2 is ANQGSEA in the germline V gene. The CDR3 reads CSALSGSKQYF. As DNA, the CDR3 is TGCAGCGCCCTCTCAGGGTCCAAGCAGTACTTC.

Turning to this clonotype: The conserved final phenylalanine or tryptophan is absent from the CDR3, which likely points to a read error. It is unclear where the CDR3 begins or ends on the DNA, so no DNA is shown, and the CDR3 is as TCRdb lists it. This chain connects TRBV11-3 to TRBJ2-7; the table names TRBD2, a call not compared with the DNA. The CDR3 length equals 15 residues, ends included. CDR1 is SGHNT and CDR2 is YENEEA in the germline V gene. The CDR3 reads CASSLEPLGIYEQYL.

Notes on this clonotype: The junction departs from the called germline gene at one end, perhaps through a read error. This rearrangement joins TRBV4-2 to TRBJ1-1, with D unresolved. The CDR3 is made up of 13 amino acids. Per the germline V gene, CDR1 is LGHNA and CDR2 is YNFKEQ. The CDR3: CASSQFENTDAFF. The DNA for the CDR3 is TGCGCCAGCAGCCAATTTGAGAACACTGATGCTTTCTTT.

Notes on this clonotype: It may be a read error: a sequence one base away is much more abundant. This chain joins TRBV5-1 and TRBJ2-7; 9 bases agree with TRBD2. Germline V gene data show CDR1 as SGHRS and CDR2 as YFSETQ. The CDR3 contains 14 residues. V trimming: 4 bases; J trimming: 6 bases; junction bases outside the gene matches: 8. The CDR3 loop reads CASSMAREGSEQYF. The CDR3 nucleotides read TGCGCCAGCAGCATGGCGCGGGAGGGGAGCGAGCAGTACTTC.

As to this clonotype: The CDR3 does not close with the conserved phenylalanine or tryptophan, likely indicating a read error. This sequence joins TRBV4-1 and TRBJ2-1, with D possibly TRBD1 on 5 matching bases. The germline CDR1 and CDR2 sequences are MGHRA and YSYEKL. The CDR3 consists of 15 residues. CDR3 region: CTNSQDSAGYLEQFL. The CDR3, as DNA: TGCACCAACAGCCAAGATTCGGCAGGGTACCTTGAGCAGTTCCTC.

The V call is TRBV11-2, the J call TRBJ2-2; D ambiguous. V lost 5 bases and J lost 3, with 10 bases in between. This CDR3 spans 14 amino acids. Germline CDR1 and CDR2: SGHAT and FQNNGV. The CDR3 region is CASSKNWDTGELFF. CDR3 coding DNA: TGTGCCAGCAGCAAAAACTGGGACACCGGGGAGCTGTTTTTT.

The sample holds one count of this clonotype. At one end the junction does not follow the germline gene, possibly because of a read error. The rearrangement uses TRBV12-3 or TRBV12-4 and TRBJ2-7; tentative D call: TRBD1 (6 bases). The CDR3 has 13 amino acids. The CDR3 sequence is CSSNFYGDTEQYF. The CDR3 DNA follows: TGTTCCAGCAATTTTTATGGGGACACCGAGCAGTACTTC.

To note about this clonotype: A read error may account for a junction end that differs from germline. The DNA for the CDR3 is TGTGCCAGCAGTTTCTCGAAGGGATCCGAGCAGAACTTC. As protein: CASSFSKGSEQNF. V usage is TRBV6-6 and J usage is TRBJ2-7; D is ambiguous. This CDR3 has 13 residues. Germline CDR1 reads MNHNY; CDR2 reads SVGAGI (reference sequence).

Concerning this clonotype itself: One end of the junction does not line up with germline, which may come from a read error. CDR3 amino acids: CDSRGTGSSYEQYF. CDR3 nucleotide sequence: TGTGACAGCAGGGGGACAGGGAGCTCCTATGAGCAGTACTTC. The chain is built from TRBV12-3 or TRBV12-4 and TRBJ2-7, with 9 nucleotides matching TRBD1. The CDR3 sequence is 14 residues long.

Turning to this clonotype: A read error may account for a junction end that differs from germline. The rearrangement uses TRBV6-1 and TRBJ2-1, with D possibly being TRBD2 (6 bases). Germline V gives CDR1 MNHNS, CDR2 SASEGT. The CDR3 consists of 16 residues. The DNA of the CDR3 is TGCGCCAGCAGTCCAGGACTAACGGCAATGAACAATGAGCAGTTCTTC. It specifies CASSPGLTAMNNEQFF.

As concerns this clonotype: An end of the junction does not agree with germline; a read error may underlie this. The chain is built from TRBV5-1 and TRBJ2-6; a possible D gene is TRBD1 (5 bases). Germline-derived CDR1 and CDR2 are SGHRS and YFSETQ. This CDR3 is 16 amino acids long. CDR3 coding DNA: TGCGCCAGCGGCTTTAATCAGCGCTCTGGGGCTAACGTCCTGACTTTC. Its translation: CASGFNQRSGANVLTF.